This T cell receptor (beta chain) was obtained from a study of CD8 T cells in Susac syndrome. This clonotype was observed once. What it binds is not known. TEMRA cells underwent FACS enrichment and CD8+ and CD4+ T cells underwent negative isolation. V was trimmed by 6 bases and J by 0 bases, leaving 17 bases between them. The CDR3 is made up of 16 amino acids. General study points: The study acknowledged a relatively small number of individuals in its TCR sequencing and HLA analysis.

An amount of RNA that ranged from roughly 0.5 to 1 ug was reverse transcribed with random hexamers. Via MiXCR, TCRdb re-called the immunoSEQ multiplex PCR reads, giving one row per CDR3 protein. The table has roughly 150,000 distinct CDR3 sequences, 92% seen once. This receptor was taken from a human donor in good health. Sequenced input: CD4+ T cells from PBMCs. The chain recombines TRBV12-3 or TRBV12-4 with TRBJ2-5; D is perhaps TRBD1 or TRBD2 (5 bases each). The CDR3 loop is CASSPRDGWNQETQYF. CDR3 DNA: TGTGCCAGCAGCCCCCGGGACGGATGGAACCAAGAGACCCAGTACTTC.